This T cell receptor beta chain was retrieved from a study of shared clonotypes between healthy human individuals. Study in general: Contributing individuals were a couple of females and three males aged 18 to 49. Study-level findings and limits: Despite large depth, rarefaction showed incomplete sorted-subset sequencing.

A word on this clone: The antigen is not known.

Germline trimming cut 5 bases from V and 3 bases from J; bases unmatched to any gene: 11. There are 17 residues in the CDR3. Per the germline V gene, CDR1 is SGHNT and CDR2 is YYREEE (reference sequence). Deep was the level used in running the assay. Original data processing: Junction-only sequences without quality scores were provided by ImmunoSEQ, so filtering was different. Sequenced by immunoSEQ multiplex PCR; TCRdb stores in-frame clones only, minus some. Clone size and V and J calls were adopted from that table, with D and trimming inferred from the DNA. In the table there are 1 million to 1.2 million clones, roughly 80% of which are singletons.

Sequenced material: memory CD4+ T cells from PBMCs. As for subset: CD45RA-negative fraction. The chain has TRBV5-4 and TRBJ2-3, with 11 bases that match TRBD1. The clonotype comes from a man between 18 and 29 years old in good health. Some clones in this sample may be carry-over from other donors' samples. The CDR3 DNA is TGTGCCAGCAGTACGGGACAGGGGGGTCCTACGACAGATACGCAGTATTTT. Translation: CASSTGQGGPTTDTQYF. Supplemented by reference TRBV5-4 and TRBJ2-3, the full variable domain reads ETGVTQSPTHLIKTRGQQVTLRCSSQSGHNTVSWYQQALGQGPQFIFQYYREEENGRGNFPPRFSGLQFPNYSSELNVNALELDDSALYLCASSTGQGGPTTDTQYFGPGTRLTVL.